The sequence of this T cell receptor (beta chain) was determined in a study of blood T cell repertoires in COVID-19 (TCRdb year 2020). Background for the entire study: The collaborator samples originated in the United States, Italy and Spain and spanned the acute and convalescent phases of COVID-19. The prospective study material was composed of cDNA or gDNA derived from T cells, B-cell-depleted T cells, or PBMCs. Subjects who had been exposed to COVID-19, were actively infected with it, or had recovered from it provided the deeply sampled blood TCRbeta repertoires that made up the dataset. A freely available public database, intended as a resource for researchers studying the immune response to SARS-CoV-2, is where the repertoires were released. The samples were drawn from the first 160 participants of the ongoing ImmuneRACE study and from over a thousand subjects provided by 6 global collaborators. A de-identified subject ID, COVID-19 status, age in years and sex were almost always included in the sample metadata. HLA class I and class II types, where available, came from metadata supplied by the sample provider rather than from assay-based typing. Points the paper makes about the study in general: The quantity of clinical and demographic metadata differed by source and by participant and was supplied without curation.

TCRbeta CDR3 regions were amplified from genomic DNA using the immunoSEQ Assay, a bias-controlled multiplex PCR. As for how the authors treated the data: The number of nucleated cells in each sample was estimated by amplification of reference gene primers within the assay. To quantify the absolute abundance of each unique TCRbeta CDR3 rearrangement, sequence reads were collapsed and filtered. For each sample, productive Simpson clonality was calculated as the square root of Simpson's diversity index across productive rearrangements. This immuneACCESS table, as held by TCRdb, lists in-frame sequences with V and J called but not all clones. Of the missing ones, under half trace to an unresolved V gene in checked studies; the others have no known cause. V, J and clone size are taken as reported in that table, and D and trimming were inferred from the DNA itself. This sample is represented by some 290,000 clones; about 88% of them were singletons. The top ten clones comprise roughly 4% of the sample.

Each collaborating institution followed its own protocols to collect whole blood in K2EDTA tubes. Collaborator samples were shipped for TCRbeta analysis as frozen whole blood, isolated PBMCs, or DNA extracted from either sample type. The germline V gene (reference sequence) specifies LGHDT as CDR1 and YNNKEL as CDR2. From cysteine to phenylalanine, the CDR3 is 16 amino acids long. The retained sequence is limited to the CDR3, 48 bases, with the frame set at the first base. The germline V and J ends show losses of 2 bases and 5 bases respectively, and no gene match explains 8 bases of the junction. On this clone itself: Its target antigen remains unknown. No clone much larger than this one lies a single base away; base qualities are absent.

The sequenced material came from peripheral blood. The origin of this receptor is a man younger than 35 with active or convalescent COVID-19. The chain is assembled from TRBV3-1 (or the pseudogene TRBV3-2) and TRBJ2-2; the junction holds 7 bases that match TRBD1. The CDR3 protein: CASSQFSGGETGELFF. The nucleotide sequence is given as TGTGCCAGCAGCCAATTCTCAGGGGGAGAGACCGGGGAGCTGTTTTTT.